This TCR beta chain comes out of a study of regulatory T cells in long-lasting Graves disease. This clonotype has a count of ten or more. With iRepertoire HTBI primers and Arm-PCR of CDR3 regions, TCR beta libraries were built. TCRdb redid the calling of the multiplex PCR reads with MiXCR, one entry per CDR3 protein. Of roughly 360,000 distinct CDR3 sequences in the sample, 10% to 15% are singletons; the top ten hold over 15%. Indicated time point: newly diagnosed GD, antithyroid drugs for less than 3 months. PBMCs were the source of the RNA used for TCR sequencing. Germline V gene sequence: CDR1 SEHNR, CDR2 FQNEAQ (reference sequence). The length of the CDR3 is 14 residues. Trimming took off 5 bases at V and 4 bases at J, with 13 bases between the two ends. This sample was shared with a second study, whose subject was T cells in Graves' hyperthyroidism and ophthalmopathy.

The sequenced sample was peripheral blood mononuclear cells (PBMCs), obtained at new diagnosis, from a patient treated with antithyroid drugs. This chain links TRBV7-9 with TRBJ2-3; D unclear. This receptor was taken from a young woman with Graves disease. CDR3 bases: TGTGCCAGCAGCGGTGGTGGCAGTTCAGATACGCAGTATTTT. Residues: CASSGGGSSDTQYF. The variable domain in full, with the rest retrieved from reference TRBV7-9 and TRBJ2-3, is DTGVSQNPRHKITKRGQNVTFRCDPISEHNRLYWYRQTLGQGPEFLTYFQNEAQLEKSRLLSDRFSAERPKGSFSTLEIQRTEQGDSAMYLCASSGGGSSDTQYFGPGTRLTVL.